The 15 T cell receptor beta chains reported below all come from one sample, sequenced in a study of identical twins. TCRdb recomputed calls from the 5' RACE reads with MiXCR, one row per CDR3 protein. The repertoire holds about 480,000 distinct CDR3 sequences, with 13% to 15% as singletons. The same sample was also studied in work on yellow fever vaccine responses in identical twins.

Source material: CD4+ T cells sorted from blood. All receptors derive from a woman aged 18-30 years in good health.

V and J are TRBV2 and TRBJ1-1; possibly TRBD1 for D (6 bases). The germline V gene encodes CDR1 SNHLY and CDR2 FYNNEI. The length of the CDR3 is 13 residues. V was clipped by 8 bases and J by 0 bases, with 10 bases between them. The CDR3 sequence: CASPRGLNTEAFF. DNA for the CDR3: TGTGCCAGCCCCCGGGGGCTGAACACTGAAGCTTTCTTT.

This clonotype was detected only a few times. V is TRBV21-1 and J is TRBJ2-7; TRBD1, the table's D call, lacks a check against the DNA. TRBV21-1 is marked as a pseudogene. The CDR3 length is 17 residues. This chain's CDR3 is CASSKEISGQDSYEQYF. CDR3 coding DNA: TGTGCCAGCAGCAAAGAAATTTCGGGACAGGATTCCTACGAGCAGTACTTC.

This clonotype occurred a few times. For the CDR3, the DNA is TGTGCCAGCAGTTTATCTCCGGGCCTAAGCTCCTACGAGCAGTACTTC. As protein: CASSLSPGLSSYEQYF. This chain joins TRBV12-3 or TRBV12-4 and TRBJ2-7; D not certain. V was cut by 2 bases and J by 0 bases, with 14 bases left in between. The CDR3 runs to 16 residues.

This clonotype occurred a few times. V gene TRBV20-1 combines with J gene TRBJ1-2; 9 bases agree with TRBD1. The CDR3 contains 13 residues. Per the germline V gene, CDR1 is DFQATT and CDR2 is SNEGSKA (reference sequence). Trimming took 6 bases from V and 2 from J; bases not matched to a gene: 4. The CDR3 region has the DNA TGCAGTGCGCCGGGACAGGGAAACTATGGCTACACCTTC. This encodes CSAPGQGNYGYTF.

This clonotype has only a few counts. The chain recombines TRBV20-1 with TRBJ2-2, with 9 bases aligning to TRBD1. Trimming took 5 bases from V and 7 from J; bases not matched to a gene: 11. CDR1 DFQATT and CDR2 SNEGSKA come from the germline V gene (reference sequence). This CDR3 comprises 15 residues. The CDR3 nucleotides read TGCAGTGCTGTCACGGACAGGGGAGTCGGCGGGGAGCTGTTTTTT. Translated: CSAVTDRGVGGELFF.

This clonotype was observed many times. The genes are TRBV12-3 or TRBV12-4 and TRBJ2-7; weak D call: TRBD1 (7 bases). The V gene lost 3 bases and the J gene lost 9 bases, with 9 bases spanning the gap. This CDR3 contains 11 residues. This chain's CDR3 is CASSLQGGQYF. The CDR3 nucleotides are TGTGCCAGCAGTTTGCAGGGGGGGCAGTACTTC.

The chain joins TRBV11-2 to TRBJ1-3; D is undetermined. The CDR3 length is 17 residues. Germline CDR1 reads SGHAT; CDR2 reads FQNNGV. V was trimmed by 4 bases and J by 0 bases, leaving 16 bases between them. In DNA, the CDR3 is TGTGCCAGCAGCTCCCTGGGAAGAGGGTTCTCTGGAAACACCATATATTTT. This translates into CASSSLGRGFSGNTIYF.

This clonotype was seen a handful of times. This chain connects TRBV6-5 to TRBJ1-6; maybe TRBD1 (6 bases). The V gene lost 5 bases and the J gene lost 7 bases, with 15 bases spanning the gap. The CDR3 is made up of 15 amino acids. Looked up from germline, CDR1 is MNHEY and CDR2 is SVGAGI. The CDR3, as DNA: TGTGCCAGCAGTATACAGGGTGGGCAAAATTCACCCCTCCACTTT. Its translation: CASSIQGGQNSPLHF.

This clonotype was found a few times. The rearrangement joins TRBV7-9 to TRBJ2-1; no clear D gene. The CDR3 runs to 15 residues. The V end was cut by 1 base, the J end by 3 bases, with 10 bases between. In germline, CDR1 is SEHNR, CDR2 FQNEAQ (reference sequence). CDR3 residues: CASSLGVASYNEQFF. The CDR3 nucleotides are TGTGCCAGCAGCTTAGGGGTAGCTAGCTACAATGAGCAGTTCTTC. The variable domain in full, completed from reference TRBV7-9 and TRBJ2-1, reads DTGVSQNPRHKITKRGQNVTFRCDPISEHNRLYWYRQTLGQGPEFLTYFQNEAQLEKSRLLSDRFSAERPKGSFSTLEIQRTEQGDSAMYLCASSLGVASYNEQFFGPGTRLTVL.

This clonotype was seen at least ten times. This chain joins TRBV20-1 and TRBJ2-3, with D uncertain. The CDR3 is 13 amino acids. V was pared by 0 bases and J by 2 bases, with 6 bases between. Germline loops: CDR1 DFQATT, CDR2 SNEGSKA (reference sequence). The DNA of the CDR3 is TGCAGTGCTAGAGATCCCACCACAGATACGCAGTATTTT. It specifies CSARDPTTDTQYF.

In its sample, this clonotype was seen a few times. This chain links TRBV28 with TRBJ1-5; the D gene is possibly TRBD1 (5 bases). V was trimmed by 9 bases and J by 1 base, leaving 13 bases between them. This CDR3 spans 14 amino acids. From germline, CDR1 is MDHEN and CDR2 SYDVKM. The CDR3 nucleotides are TGTGCCAGTCGATTCTGGGGCAGCAATCAGCCCCAGCATTTT. The encoded protein is CASRFWGSNQPQHF. The full variable domain, in which reference TRBV28 and TRBJ1-5 provide the parts outside the CDR3, is DVKVTQSSRYLVKRTGEKVFLECVQDMDHENMFWYRQDPGLGLRLIYFSYDVKMKEKGDIPEGYSVSREKKERFSLILESASTNQTSMYLCASRFWGSNQPQHFGDGTRLSIL.

The chain combines TRBV20-1 with TRBJ2-1; 11 bases are shared with TRBD2. CDR3 length: 16 residues. CDR1 is DFQATT, CDR2 SNEGSKA, per germline (reference sequence). After removal of 5 bases from V and 3 bases from J, the junction contained 9 bases not matched to a gene. CDR3 sequence: CSAPQGTSGYYNEQFF. CDR3 nucleotide sequence: TGCAGTGCTCCCCAGGGGACTAGCGGTTACTACAATGAGCAGTTCTTC.

V is TRBV18 and J is TRBJ2-1, with D possibly matching TRBD2 (6 bases). Germline V gene sequence: CDR1 KGHSH, CDR2 LQKENI. V was shortened by 6 bases and J by 0 bases, with 12 bases between the two germline ends. CDR3 length: 15 amino acids. CDR3 protein: CASSQAGFSYNEQFF. The CDR3 region has the DNA TGTGCCAGCTCTCAAGCGGGCTTCTCCTACAATGAGCAGTTCTTC.

This clonotype was observed many times. The chain joins TRBV12-3 or TRBV12-4 to TRBJ2-3; no clear D gene. CDR3 length equals 12 residues. The V gene lost 5 bases and the J gene lost 8 bases, with 11 bases spanning the gap. The CDR3: CASSRARFTQYF. In DNA, the CDR3 is TGTGCCAGCAGTCGAGCTCGTTTTACGCAGTATTTT.

This clonotype was observed a handful of times. The chain combines TRBV20-1 with TRBJ1-1; possibly TRBD1 for D (6 bases). The V end was cut by 6 bases, the J end by 5 bases, with 22 bases between. The CDR3 spans 15 residues. Germline CDR1 and CDR2: DFQATT and SNEGSKA (reference sequence). As DNA, the CDR3 is TGCAGTGCCACCACCGACAGGATTAAGGTTACTGAAGCTTTCTTT. It is translated as CSATTDRIKVTEAFF.